The 29 T cell receptor beta chains presented below share a single source sample, sequenced in a study of radiotherapy plus CTLA-4 blockade in lung cancer. The assay was immunoSEQ multiplex PCR, and TCRdb's table has in-frame clones only and misses some. The sample carries about 53,000 clones, roughly four fifths recorded once. The sequenced sample was peripheral blood, obtained from a patient treated with radiotherapy plus ipilimumab. The receptors were gathered from a human donor with non-small cell lung cancer whose response to radiotherapy plus ipilimumab could not be evaluated.

The chain employs TRBV6-1 and TRBJ1-4; weak D call: TRBD1 (6 bases). Trimming left V 9 bases short and J 7 bases short, with 18 bases between. CDR1 is MNHNS, CDR2 SASEGT, per germline. The CDR3 consists of 14 residues. The CDR3, as DNA: TGTGCCAGTCATAGGGGGGGCGTTAGTGAAAAACTGTTTTTT. This gives the protein CASHRGGVSEKLFF.

V and J are TRBV6-5 and TRBJ1-2; 8 bases align to TRBD1. Germline V CDR1 and CDR2: MNHEY, SVGAGI. CDR3 size: 13 residues. Trimming removed 4 bases from V and 6 bases from J; junction bases left unmatched: 4. CDR3 bases: TGTGCCAGCAGTTGGGACAGGAGGGATGGCTACACCTTC. Amino acids: CASSWDRRDGYTF.

V usage is TRBV27 and J usage is TRBJ2-1; a possible D gene is TRBD1 (5 bases). Germline loops: CDR1 MNHEY, CDR2 SMNVEV (reference sequence). V was pared by 4 bases and J by 11 bases, with 12 bases between. This CDR3 region has 12 residues. The CDR3 sequence: CASSSHRTQQFF. The CDR3 DNA reads TGTGCCAGCAGTTCCCACAGGACCCAGCAGTTCTTC.

This clone was seen only once. The chain couples TRBV5-4 to TRBJ2-3, with 9 bases fitting TRBD1. Germline V CDR1 and CDR2: SGHNT, YYREEE (reference sequence). This CDR3 is built from 18 residues. Germline trimming cut 0 bases from V and 2 bases from J; bases unmatched to any gene: 10. The CDR3 nucleotides read TGTGCCAGCAGCTTGGGTCGGTGGGGGACAGGGTACACAGATACGCAGTATTTT. Residues: CASSLGRWGTGYTDTQYF.

This chain joins TRBV19 and TRBJ1-1; 8 bases map to TRBD1. The CDR3 is made up of 16 amino acids. With 2 bases clipped from V and 1 base from J, the junction kept 6 bases outside the gene matches. The V gene's germline CDR1 is LNHDA and CDR2 SQIVND (reference sequence). CDR3 sequence: CASSILGTGANTEAFF. CDR3 nucleotides: TGTGCCAGTAGTATACTCGGGACAGGAGCGAACACTGAAGCTTTCTTT.

The genes are TRBV18 and TRBJ2-3, with 8 bases matching TRBD1. The germline V gene encodes CDR1 KGHSH and CDR2 LQKENI. The CDR3 covers 16 residues. Unmatched junction bases numbered 10, after V lost 5 bases and J lost 3 bases. CDR3 bases: TGTGCCAGCTCAGGCTACTCAGGGGGCGAAACAGATACGCAGTATTTT. Its translation: CASSGYSGGETDTQYF.

The chain combines TRBV18 with TRBJ2-2; D is uncertain. Trimming pared 3 bases from V and 1 base from J, leaving 3 bases between. Germline assignment: CDR1 KGHSH and CDR2 LQKENI. The CDR3 runs 13 residues. In DNA, the CDR3 is TGTGCCAGCTCACCCCAGAACACCGGGGAGCTGTTTTTT. This encodes CASSPQNTGELFF.

The chain employs TRBV6-1 and TRBJ2-1, with TRBD2 matching 10 bases. With 4 bases clipped from V and 10 bases from J, the junction kept 13 bases outside the gene matches. The CDR3 extends over 16 amino acids. Germline V lookup: CDR1 MNHNS, CDR2 SASEGT. CDR3 DNA sequence: TGTGCCAGCAGTGCGTTTAGCGGGAGGTTATCGGACGAGCAGTTCTTC. This sequence encodes CASSAFSGRLSDEQFF.

This chain links TRBV7-9 with TRBJ1-6; TRBD1 matches at 9 bases. V lost 0 bases, J lost 8 bases, and 8 bases stayed unmatched. Germline V gives CDR1 SEHNR, CDR2 FQNEAQ (reference sequence). This CDR3 is 17 amino acids long. The CDR3 DNA sequence: TGTGCCAGCAGCTTAGCAGCGGAGGGACAGGGTCATTCACCCCTCCACTTT. As protein: CASSLAAEGQGHSPLHF. Supplemented by reference TRBV7-9 and TRBJ1-6, the full variable domain reads DTGVSQNPRHKITKRGQNVTFRCDPISEHNRLYWYRQTLGQGPEFLTYFQNEAQLEKSRLLSDRFSAERPKGSFSTLEIQRTEQGDSAMYLCASSLAAEGQGHSPLHFGNGTRLTVT.

The V call is TRBV28, the J call TRBJ2-2, with 8 bases matching TRBD1. The length of the CDR3 is 15 residues. V was clipped by 4 bases and J by 7 bases; unmatched bases: 8. Germline assignment: CDR1 MDHEN and CDR2 SYDVKM. This chain's CDR3 is CASSSLGQGIGELFF. The CDR3 DNA sequence: TGTGCCAGCAGTTCACTCGGACAGGGAATCGGGGAGCTGTTTTTT.

The chain joins TRBV11-1 to TRBJ2-7, with D maybe TRBD1 (6 bases). Germline V CDR1 and CDR2: SGHAT, FQDESV (reference sequence). The CDR3 covers 14 residues. V lost 3 bases, J lost 1 base, and 10 bases lay in between. The CDR3 sequence: CASSLVGQSYEQYF. The CDR3 bases are TGTGCCAGCAGCTTGGTAGGACAGTCCTACGAGCAGTACTTC.

The chain uses TRBV11-1 and TRBJ1-2, with D perhaps matching TRBD1 (5 bases). This CDR3 is 12 amino acids long. Trimming left V 4 bases short and J 3 bases short, with 6 bases between. Germline lookup yields CDR1 SGHAT and CDR2 FQDESV (reference sequence). The CDR3 is CASSWGDYGYTF. CDR3 DNA: TGTGCCAGCAGCTGGGGGGACTATGGCTACACCTTC.

The CDR3 here is CASSLRTGGSYGYTF. CDR3 DNA sequence: TGTGCCAGCAGCTTGAGAACAGGGGGCAGCTATGGCTACACCTTC. V is TRBV5-6 and J is TRBJ1-2, with 9 bases that match TRBD1. With 1 base clipped from V and 4 bases from J, the junction kept 5 bases outside the gene matches. Germline V lookup: CDR1 SGHDT, CDR2 YYEEEE. The CDR3 consists of 15 residues.

This sequence joins TRBV14 and TRBJ2-3, with a weak D call TRBD2 (5 bases). Germline V lookup: CDR1 SGHDN, CDR2 FVKESK. V lost 4 bases, J lost 1 base, and 12 bases lay in between. The CDR3 length is 15 residues. CDR3 region: CASSPRNSGTDTQYF. Here the CDR3 DNA reads TGTGCCAGCAGCCCTCGAAATAGCGGCACAGATACGCAGTATTTT.

This rearrangement joins TRBV9 to TRBJ2-1; TRBD2 matches 10 bases. Trimming cost V 2 bases and J 4 bases; bases outside gene matches: 3. CDR1 and CDR2 from the germline V gene are SGDLS and YYNGEE. This CDR3 is built from 15 residues. The CDR3 coding sequence is TGTGCCAGCAGCGTTAGCGGGAGGTTTTACAATGAGCAGTTCTTC. It encodes CASSVSGRFYNEQFF.

The chain combines TRBV5-4 with TRBJ2-5; weak D call: TRBD1 (5 bases). The J call may be incorrect, as the DNA end agrees better with TRBJ2-7. The CDR3 is 14 residues long. Germline CDR1 and CDR2: SGHNT and YYREEE (reference sequence). The CDR3 loop is CASSVTERPYEQYF. In DNA, the CDR3 is TGTGCCAGCAGCGTGACAGAGAGACCCTACGAGCAGTACTTC.

The genes are TRBV5-4 and TRBJ2-5; 11 positions agree with TRBD2. V was clipped by 4 bases and J by 0 bases; unmatched bases: 8. The CDR3 extends over 17 amino acids. Germline loops: CDR1 SGHNT, CDR2 YYREEE (reference sequence). The CDR3 sequence: CASSTGTSGPYQETQYF. The CDR3, as DNA: TGTGCCAGCAGCACCGGGACTAGCGGACCGTACCAAGAGACCCAGTACTTC.

The chain carries TRBV10-3 and TRBJ2-7; tentative D call: TRBD1 (6 bases). The V end was cut by 5 bases, the J end by 0 bases, with 17 bases between. The CDR3 is 16 residues long. Germline assignment: CDR1 ENHRY and CDR2 SYGVKD. The CDR3 here is CAISYSGQSSSYEQYF. CDR3 DNA: TGTGCCATCAGTTATTCCGGACAGTCGAGCTCCTACGAGCAGTACTTC.

J is TRBJ1-2 and V is TRBV9, with D possibly being TRBD1 (5 bases). Deletions cut 4 bases from V and 4 bases from J, with 11 bases between. This CDR3 has 13 residues. Germline values: CDR1 SGDLS, CDR2 YYNGEE. CDR3: CASSLSGSYGYTF. The CDR3 DNA reads TGTGCCAGCAGCCTCTCAGGGTCCTATGGCTACACCTTC.

The chain employs TRBV15 and TRBJ1-2, with a possible D match to TRBD1 (5 bases). The CDR3 runs 16 residues. Trimming stripped 1 base from V and 3 bases from J, with 15 bases between. The germline V gene has CDR1 LNHNV and CDR2 YYDKDF (reference sequence). This CDR3 is CATSRGGGRRYYGYTF. As DNA, the CDR3 is TGTGCCACCAGCAGAGGTGGGGGGAGGCGGTACTATGGCTACACCTTC. The full variable domain, with the rest looked up from reference TRBV15 and TRBJ1-2, is DAMVIQNPRYQVTQFGKPVTLSCSQTLNHNVMYWYQQKSSQAPKLLFHYYDKDFNNEADTPDNFQSRRPNTSFCFLDIRSPGLGDTAMYLCATSRGGGRRYYGYTFGSGTRLTVV.

V usage is TRBV28 and J usage is TRBJ2-5; TRBD1 matches 7 bases. The J call may be faulty, since TRBJ2-7 better matches the DNA end. The CDR3 runs to 15 residues. CDR1 MDHEN and CDR2 SYDVKM come from the germline V gene. The CDR3 DNA sequence: TGTGCCAGCAGTCGGACAGGCTCTACATCCTACGAGCAGTACTTC. Translation: CASSRTGSTSYEQYF.

The genes are TRBV7-2 and TRBJ1-2, with TRBD1 as a possible D gene (5 bases). This CDR3 is 13 amino acids long. Germline V gene lookup returns CDR1 SGHTA and CDR2 FQGNSA. The V end lost 7 bases, the J end lost 8 bases, and 17 bases lay between the germline ends. The CDR3 bases are TGTGCCAGCACCCCTTCGCAGGGTTACGGCTACACCTTC. Residues: CASTPSQGYGYTF.

V and J are TRBV2 and TRBJ2-3; 10 bases align to TRBD1. CDR1 and CDR2 (germline): SNHLY, FYNNEI. V trimming: 4 bases; J trimming: 4 bases; junction bases outside the gene matches: 2. The CDR3 covers 14 residues. The CDR3: CASSGQGAADTQYF. The CDR3 region has the DNA TGTGCCAGCAGTGGACAGGGGGCCGCAGATACGCAGTATTTT.

This clone was observed once. In nucleotides, the CDR3 is TGTGCCAGCAGCCGAACGTGGGACAGGGATCCTAATGAGCAGTTCTTC. Residues: CASSRTWDRDPNEQFF. The chain combines TRBV7-8 with TRBJ2-1; 9 positions match TRBD1. The CDR3 is 16 amino acids. The V segment lost 5 bases and the J segment 7 bases; nucleotides outside the gene matches: 12. CDR1 is SGHVS, CDR2 FQNEAQ, per germline.

The gene calls are TRBV7-9 and TRBJ2-1, with 9 bases lining up with TRBD2. V lost 5 bases and J lost 9; bases outside the gene matches: 14. Germline CDR1 reads SEHNR; CDR2 reads FQNEAQ (reference sequence). This CDR3 has 16 amino acids. Here the CDR3 reads CASSNPLRAGGVEQFF. DNA of the CDR3: TGTGCCAGCAGCAACCCGCTCAGGGCGGGAGGGGTTGAGCAGTTCTTC.

The chain carries TRBV15 and TRBJ2-4, with a tentative D call TRBD1 (6 bases). This CDR3 comprises 15 residues. The germline CDR1 and CDR2 sequences are LNHNV and YYDKDF (reference sequence). Trimming pared 0 bases from V and 9 bases from J, leaving 15 bases between. The CDR3 reads CATSRDRAGEGIQYF. DNA of the CDR3: TGTGCCACCAGCAGAGATCGGGCAGGGGAAGGCATTCAGTACTTC. The full variable domain, in which reference TRBV15 and TRBJ2-4 provide the parts outside the CDR3, is DAMVIQNPRYQVTQFGKPVTLSCSQTLNHNVMYWYQQKSSQAPKLLFHYYDKDFNNEADTPDNFQSRRPNTSFCFLDIRSPGLGDTAMYLCATSRDRAGEGIQYFGAGTRLSVL.

The V call is TRBV29-1, the J call TRBJ1-2, with 8 bases that match TRBD1. There are 14 residues in the CDR3. The V gene's germline CDR1 is SQVTM and CDR2 ANQGSEA. V lost 7 bases to trimming and J lost 4 bases; unmatched junction nucleotides: 11. CDR3 sequence reads: CSAQDRALPYGYTF. The DNA of the CDR3 is TGCAGCGCCCAGGACAGGGCACTCCCCTATGGCTACACCTTC.

The chain uses TRBV10-3 and TRBJ1-6; D is unresolved. Looked up from germline, CDR1 is ENHRY and CDR2 is SYGVKD. CDR3 length: 16 residues. Trimming stripped 5 bases from V and 0 bases from J, with 11 bases between. DNA for the CDR3: TGTGCCATCAGTTCCCAGGTCAGCTCCTATAATTCACCCCTCCACTTT. Residues: CAISSQVSSYNSPLHF.

This clone was seen once. This chain joins TRBV5-1 and TRBJ2-1; TRBD2 matches at 11 bases. The germline gives CDR1 SGHRS, CDR2 YFSETQ. This CDR3 has 18 amino acids. With 4 bases clipped from V and 6 bases from J, the junction kept 15 bases outside the gene matches. CDR3 region: CASSGWLAGGPRGNEQFF. In DNA, the CDR3 is TGCGCCAGCAGCGGTTGGCTAGCGGGAGGCCCGAGAGGCAATGAGCAGTTCTTC. The full variable domain, with the rest looked up from reference TRBV5-1 and TRBJ2-1, is KAGVTQTPRYLIKTRGQQVTLSCSPISGHRSVSWYQQTPGQGLQFLFEYFSETQRNKGNFPGRFSGRQFSNSRSEMNVSTLELGDSALYLCASSGWLAGGPRGNEQFFGPGTRLTVL.